This T cell receptor beta chain came from a study of shared clonotypes between healthy human individuals (dated by TCRdb to 2020 to 2022). General notes on the study: The cohort included three men and a couple of women between 18 and 49 years of age. Each donor's leukapheresis produced roughly between roughly 0.94 and 9.5 billion PBMCs. To increase sequencing depth and limit assay-specific biases, TCR repertoire library preparation and sequencing were carried out by different laboratories using diverse techniques. Blood TCR repertoires of roughly 5 healthy adults were deeply sequenced to estimate repertoire size and the extent of clonotype sharing between individuals.

The donors were healthy, HIV-negative adults who had no recently reported acute infections or vaccinations. Every donor was a Caucasian adult living in Nashville, Tennessee, USA. For unsorted samples, 85 million to 100 million PBMCs were counted, and genomic DNA was extracted using the QIAamp DNA Blood Mini kit. Blood was obtained by leukapheresis, after which PBMCs were separated by Ficoll-Histopaque density gradient centrifugation and cryopreserved in liquid nitrogen vapor phase. The germline V end is reduced by 0 bases and the J end by 2 bases; junction bases left unmatched: 18. CDR1 and CDR2 are read off the germline V gene as SGHRS and YFSETQ. Spanning cysteine to phenylalanine, the CDR3 consists of 21 amino acids. Just CDR3 DNA is preserved here, 63 bases in frame from base 1. Using the deep immunoSEQ assay, multiplex PCR amplified TCR CDR3 regions from genomic DNA. For each cell subset, the extracted genomic DNA was distributed evenly across all wells of several immunoSEQ 96-well plates, and each plate served as one replicate. For unsorted PBMC, around 0.3 ug genomic DNA, equal to around 30,000 T cell genomes, was loaded into each replicate PCR. Ten immunoSEQ deep assay plates were used to sequence the unsorted PBMC genomic DNA. Purified libraries were quantified with a Qubit 3.0 fluorometer, sized on a Bioanalyzer 2100, and re-quantified with the KAPA Library Quantification kit. Each immunoSEQ 96-well plate was sequenced on its own single-read 150-cycle Illumina NextSeq 550 flow cell. The authors' analysis ran thus. Because the immunoSEQ output included only junctional sequences and no quality scores, the filtering could not be the same as the filtering used for full-length reads. To assign V/J genes and CDR3, sequences were annotated using PyIR, a Python wrapper for IgBLAST v1.9, with IMGT germline references. Reads with weak V/J assignments (E-value above 1e-6), missing CDR3, stop codons, out-of-frame junctions, or ambiguous translated residues were removed. V3J clonotypes were defined by identical inferred V gene, J gene, and CDR3 amino acid sequence. The percentage overlap between two repertoires was calculated by dividing the number of shared unique clonotypes by the size of the smaller repertoire. RTK rarefaction, the Chao1 estimator, and Recon v2.1 estimates of unobserved clonotypes were used to assess repertoire richness. TCRdb mirrors the immuneACCESS table, restricted to in-frame sequences. Some clones are absent from its copies; in checked studies, under half trace to an unresolved V gene, and the reason for the others is unknown. V and J calls and clone size are those listed in that table; D and trimming were worked out from the DNA. This sample lists some 530,000 clones; almost 80% were detected once. Around 12% of the sample belongs to the ten largest clones.

About this clone: Which antigen it targets is not known. Per-nucleotide qualities are absent, and no much larger clonotype sits a single base away.

The research as a whole found: Pairwise subsampling indicated that sequencing depth was expected to affect the degree of clonotype sharing among donors. Because the study included only a small number of donors, the genetic and exposure-history diversity represented was limited. Sampling was limited to blood, and TCR repertoires in tissue likely differ from TCR repertoires in blood.

The sequenced material came from PBMCs. This clonotype was obtained from a woman aged 40 to 49 in good health. Some clones in this sample may be carry-over from other donors' samples. The chain links TRBV5-1 with TRBJ2-7, and 12 junction bases match TRBD2. The CDR3 loop reads CASSLGGIGLAGGVVAYEQYF. The sequenced DNA is TGCGCCAGCAGCTTGGGAGGGATAGGGCTAGCGGGAGGGGTTGTAGCCTACGAGCAGTACTTC.